This TCR beta chain was recovered during a study of PD-1 blockade in classical Hodgkin lymphoma. In the study overall: On a schedule of every 2 weeks, patients received nivolumab 3 mg/kg intravenously. Study-wide results and limits: Later analyses included only patients treated at least 1 year post-ASCT. Significantly greater TCR diversity emerged by C4D1 in CD4+ cells but not CD8+ cells.

Here immunoSEQ multiplex PCR was the method, and the copy in TCRdb shows in-frame clones only, minus some. This table holds 5,000 to 8,000 clones, 70% to 80% found once. The CDR3 contains 13 residues. Germline CDR1 reads MRHNA; CDR2 reads SNTAGT. V lost 4 bases, J lost 2 bases, and 8 bases lay in between. This clone is medium-sized within its sample. Its antigen is undetermined. All patients experienced relapse after autologous stem cell transplantation, and brentuximab vedotin exposure was variable. The patients, who had relapsed/refractory classical Hodgkin lymphoma, achieved best responses of complete response, partial response or progressive disease.

The chain carries TRBV6-4 and TRBJ1-1; no clear D gene. The specimen comprised peripheral blood mononuclear cells (PBMCs), sampled at baseline. This TCR came from a human donor with classical Hodgkin lymphoma. The CDR3 here is CASSAEINTEAFF. The CDR3 bases are TGTGCCAGCAGTGCGGAGATAAACACTGAAGCTTTCTTT.